This T cell receptor beta chain was observed in a study of T cells in Graves' hyperthyroidism and ophthalmopathy (dated by TCRdb to about 2019). Turning to the overall study: Peripheral blood was sampled at the time of initial diagnosis, prior to any treatment. A discovery cohort of roughly 100 patients, 43 with Graves' ophthalmopathy and roughly 59 with stable Graves' hyperthyroidism, was used to find distinguishing TCR V-J signatures. Prospective prediction of ophthalmopathy was tested in an independent validation cohort consisting of about 19 hyperthyroidism patients and some 15 patients who later progressed to ophthalmopathy. The roughly 94 discovery patients were randomly split 7:3 into training and test sets. In addition, the study compared T-cell repertoires in thyroid tissue and in blood from roughly 6 Graves' hyperthyroidism patients. After blood sampling, hyperthyroidism patients were treated with methimazole at a starting dose of 30 mg daily, and ophthalmopathy patients were treated with high-dose intravenous methylprednisolone. The paper reports TCR Vbeta CDR3 sequencing of roughly 140 peripheral blood samples: around 45 ophthalmopathy, fewer than 80 hyperthyroidism and approximately 17 progressor patients.

This clonotype has a handful of counts. No antigen is known for it. It has no much larger one-base neighbor in the sample; base qualities were not kept. CDR1 and CDR2 are drawn from the germline V gene: SQVTM, ANQGSEA. A distance of 17 bases separates the germline ends of V and J, which lose 5 bases and 10 bases respectively. From its cysteine to its phenylalanine, the CDR3 spans 12 amino acids. CDR3 DNA is the only sequence kept; it has 36 bases, read in frame from the first base. Graves' hyperthyroidism was defined as stable when no progression to ophthalmopathy occurred over 18 months of follow-up. Hyperthyroidism patients were newly diagnosed, with disease duration under 2 months, and aged 18 to 65 years. Any patient with an uncontrolled infection, another autoimmune disease, pregnancy or lactation was excluded. Diagnoses were established on the basis of clinical symptoms, serum thyroxine and TRAb, thyroid ultrasound, and orbital computed tomography. PBMCs were separated from under 12 ml of fresh peripheral blood using Ficoll-Paque density gradient centrifugation. Trizol reagent was used to extract total RNA, and RNA quality was then checked on an Agilent 2100 Bioanalyzer.

The TCR beta CDR3 regions were amplified from RNA transcripts. For the first round of RT-PCR on the TCR CDR3, the HTBI primer set was used together with the Qiagen OneStep RT-PCR kit. A second multiplex PCR round built the libraries, followed by size selection and purification. Paired-end sequencing of the libraries was performed with 100 bp reads on an Illumina HiSeq2000. From the authors' description of their analysis: SOAPnuke was used to process the raw data, removing reads that contained adapters or uncalled bases, had a mean Phred below 15, or lacked an exact match to the constant primer or identifier. COPE v1.2.5 was used to merge high-quality paired reads, and clonotypes were defined as unique nucleotide sequences. Clonotypes were aligned to IMGT TRBV, TRBD and TRBJ reference segments using MiTCR v1.1. Only V-J combinations with frequency above 0.0001, covering 98% to 99.2% of repertoires, were analysed. A TCS score was defined as the ratio between F50 (clonal expansion) and ExV (chaos), using BLOSUM62-based TCRdist between CDR3 peptides within each V-J. Welch's t-statistics and random forest reduced some 510 V-J features to about 12, which were used in a naive Bayes classifier (R e1071). TCRdb reanalyzed the raw reads on its own, using fastp at Q25 for trimming and MiXCR for clone calling, and kept in-frame beta chains. Each entry is one CDR3 protein sequence, shown with its most common DNA and genes. The V and J calls were determined by TCRdb, not by the authors. The sample table shows 600,000 to 750,000 distinct CDR3 sequences, and 15% to 20% are seen once. The top ten hold roughly 16% of the sample.

Results and caveats for the whole study, not just this receptor: In validation, the model predicted progression to ophthalmopathy a median of roughly 6.2 months before onset, with over 60% sensitivity and about 75% specificity. No statistical method was used to set the sample size in advance, and investigators knew the group allocation. In cross-validation, a model built on a 13 V-J signature told ophthalmopathy apart from stable hyperthyroidism with 87.88% sensitivity and about 81% specificity, and in testing the same model reached 80%/75%. Most expanded thyroid clonotypes (frequency above 0.001) were also detected in blood, a finding suggesting that blood repertoires may reflect thyroid immune responses.

The sequence derives from a man aged 50 to 59 with Graves' hyperthyroidism. Here the chain combines TRBV29-1 and TRBJ1-1; matching of 6 bases hints at TRBD1 as the D gene. The sequencing sample was made of blood. The CDR3 protein is CSVLVDRSGAFF. The nucleotide sequence is TGCAGCGTTTTAGTCGACAGGAGCGGAGCTTTCTTT.